This T cell receptor beta chain was profiled in a study of technical replicates of blood from several donors. With 3 bases clipped from V and 6 bases from J, the junction kept 10 bases outside the gene matches. The CDR3 loop spans 14 amino acids. Looked up from germline, CDR1 is GTSNPN and CDR2 is SVGIG (reference sequence). Profiled with immunoSEQ multiplex PCR; TCRdb holds only in-frame clones, not every one. The sample consists of tens of thousands of clones, 85% to 95% of them appearing once. This clonotype originated in a human donor in good health. Sequencing was done on a sample of T cells isolated from PBMCs. V usage is TRBV30 and J usage is TRBJ2-5; 7 nucleotides match TRBD2. The CDR3 loop is CAWSPNWREKTQYF. In nucleotides, the CDR3 is TGTGCCTGGAGCCCTAACTGGCGGGAGAAGACCCAGTACTTC. The full variable domain, completed using reference TRBV30 and TRBJ2-5, is SQTIHQWPATLVQPVGSPLSLECTVEGTSNPNLYWYRQAAGRGLQLLFYSVGIGQISSEVPQNLSASRPQDRQFILSSKKLLLSDSGFYLCAWSPNWREKTQYFGPGTRLLVL.